These 5 T cell receptor beta chains were all obtained from the same sample, sequenced in a study of blood T cell repertoires in COVID-19 (TCRdb year 2020). Library method: the immunoSEQ multiplex PCR assay. The table comes from immuneACCESS by way of TCRdb, which keeps in-frame sequences with V and J called. Part of the clones is missing from these tables; in studies checked, under half for an unresolved V gene and the rest for unknown reasons. The sample yields about 83,000 clones; roughly 87% were counted once. In total, the top ten clones hold around 3% of the sample. Sequencing was done on a sample of peripheral blood. Every receptor here comes from a woman between 45 and 65 years old with active or convalescent COVID-19.

V gene TRBV30 combines with J gene TRBJ2-2; D possibly corresponds to TRBD2 (5 bases). Germline lookup yields CDR1 GTSNPN and CDR2 SVGIG (reference sequence). The V end lost 1 base, the J end lost 3 bases, and 12 bases lay between the germline ends. This CDR3 is built from 15 residues. CDR3 region: CAWSEFLRDTGELFF. CDR3 in DNA: TGTGCCTGGAGTGAGTTTTTGCGGGACACCGGGGAGCTGTTTTTT.

The genes are TRBV6-2 or TRBV6-3 and TRBJ1-1; 7 positions match TRBD1. Germline CDR1 is MNHEY and CDR2 is SVGEGT. The CDR3 totals 13 residues. With V trimmed by 3 bases and J by 5 bases, 3 bases remained unmatched. CDR3 region: CASSYETGTEAFF. The CDR3 region has the DNA TGTGCCAGCAGTTATGAGACAGGGACTGAAGCTTTCTTT.

J is TRBJ2-3 and V is TRBV7-3; TRBD2 aligns across 9 bases. There are 15 residues in the CDR3. J was trimmed by 4 bases and V by 5 bases; bases with no gene match: 7. Germline V CDR1 and CDR2: SGHTA, FQGTGA. The CDR3 sequence is CASSLGTSLADTQYF. In nucleotides, the CDR3 is TGTGCCAGCAGCCTAGGGACTAGCCTTGCAGATACGCAGTATTTT.

V usage is TRBV6-5 and J usage is TRBJ1-3; D remains unclear. V dropped 6 bases and J dropped 4 bases, with 10 bases sitting between them. This CDR3 contains 13 residues. Germline V gene data show CDR1 as MNHEY and CDR2 as SVGAGI. In DNA form, the CDR3 reads TGTGCCAGCAGGAGGGAGGGAGGAAACACCATATATTTT. Translating gives CASRREGGNTIYF.

This sequence joins TRBV4-2 and TRBJ2-1; TRBD2 is a possible D gene (6 bases). V lost 4 bases and J 1 base, leaving 14 bases between the germline ends. Germline loops: CDR1 LGHNA, CDR2 YNFKEQ. This CDR3 has 16 amino acids. The CDR3 DNA follows: TGTGCCAGCAGCCCCCCCCCGGGGGTGTCCTACAATGAGCAGTTCTTC. It specifies CASSPPPGVSYNEQFF.